Following are 21 T cell receptor beta chains from one sample sequenced in a study of PD-1 blockade in mismatch repair-deficient tumors. Profiling relied on immunoSEQ multiplex PCR, and the TCRdb table lists in-frame clones only, not all of them. The data hold more than 15,000 clones, with about 86% observed a single time. Material: PBMCs, obtained 4 weeks after starting pembrolizumab. Receptors originate from an adult with mismatch repair-deficient cancer.

The J gene is TRBJ2-3, the V gene TRBV5-1; 8 bases fit TRBD2. The V gene end was trimmed by 7 bases and the J gene end by 0 bases; junction bases not matched to a gene: 10. The CDR3 spans 16 residues. Germline V gives CDR1 SGHRS, CDR2 YFSETQ. This chain's CDR3 is CASRLARSASTDTQYF. The CDR3 DNA reads TGCGCCAGCCGACTAGCGCGCTCTGCTAGCACAGATACGCAGTATTTT. The complete variable domain, with remaining parts taken from reference TRBV5-1 and TRBJ2-3, reads KAGVTQTPRYLIKTRGQQVTLSCSPISGHRSVSWYQQTPGQGLQFLFEYFSETQRNKGNFPGRFSGRQFSNSRSEMNVSTLELGDSALYLCASRLARSASTDTQYFGPGTRLTVL.

V gene TRBV5-1 combines with J gene TRBJ2-3; D uncertain. The CDR3 has 15 amino acids. Germline CDR1 is SGHRS and CDR2 is YFSETQ. Trimming removed 0 bases from V and 3 bases from J, with 11 bases in between. CDR3 DNA: TGCGCCAGCAGCTTGGATCCCAGTATGACAGATACGCAGTATTTT. This codes for CASSLDPSMTDTQYF.

The rearrangement uses TRBV18 and TRBJ1-5; D not resolved. Germline V gives CDR1 KGHSH, CDR2 LQKENI. This CDR3 spans 13 amino acids. Between the trimmed V and J ends, which lost 3 bases and 5 bases, there was a span of 8 bases. CDR3 DNA: TGTGCCAGCTCACCCGAATTAGATCAGCCCCAGCATTTT. Its protein is CASSPELDQPQHF.

This clone turned up a few times. The V call is TRBV9, the J call TRBJ2-7; 9 bases map to TRBD2. The length of the CDR3 is 15 residues. Looked up from germline, CDR1 is SGDLS and CDR2 is YYNGEE. The V and J ends lost 0 bases and 2 bases, in that order; junction bases with no gene match: 3. As DNA, the CDR3 is TGTGCCAGCAGCGTAGGGCGGGAGGGCCCCTACGAGCAGTACTTC. It is translated as CASSVGREGPYEQYF.

Here the CDR3 DNA reads TGTGCCAGCAGCCCCCCAGGGAGGTATGGCTACACCTTC. Translation gives CASSPPGRYGYTF. The chain has TRBV7-6 and TRBJ1-2; D perhaps matches TRBD1 (5 bases). Germline V gene data show CDR1 as SGHVS and CDR2 as FNYEAQ. The CDR3 contains 13 residues. Trimming removed 5 bases from V and 5 bases from J, with 12 bases in between.

The chain links TRBV27 to TRBJ1-4; TRBD1 aligns across 10 bases. CDR1 and CDR2 from the germline V gene are MNHEY and SMNVEV (reference sequence). There are 15 residues in the CDR3. V was clipped by 6 bases and J by 4 bases; unmatched bases: 5. The CDR3: CASSRRDRGNEKLFF. Here the CDR3 DNA reads TGTGCCAGCAGCCGTAGGGACAGGGGTAATGAAAAACTGTTTTTT.

This chain joins TRBV18 and TRBJ2-1, with TRBD2 matching over 7 bases. V lost 2 bases and J lost 5; bases outside the gene matches: 6. The CDR3 has 15 residues. Germline CDR1 and CDR2: KGHSH and LQKENI. In nucleotides, the CDR3 is TGTGCCAGCTCACCATCTCGGACTAGAAACAATGAGCAGTTCTTC. Encoded protein: CASSPSRTRNNEQFF.

This chain links TRBV5-1 with TRBJ2-1; 7 nucleotides align to TRBD2. In germline, CDR1 is SGHRS, CDR2 YFSETQ. The trim removed 2 bases at V and 7 bases at J, leaving 6 bases unmatched. This CDR3 is built from 14 residues. CDR3 DNA: TGCGCCAGCAGCTTAGGAAGCGGGATGAATGAGCAGTTCTTC. Its translation is CASSLGSGMNEQFF. The full variable domain, its missing parts supplied by reference TRBV5-1 and TRBJ2-1, is KAGVTQTPRYLIKTRGQQVTLSCSPISGHRSVSWYQQTPGQGLQFLFEYFSETQRNKGNFPGRFSGRQFSNSRSEMNVSTLELGDSALYLCASSLGSGMNEQFFGPGTRLTVL.

The genes are TRBV27 and TRBJ1-5; perhaps TRBD1 as D (5 bases). In germline, CDR1 is MNHEY, CDR2 SMNVEV (reference sequence). This CDR3 comprises 12 residues. The germline V and J ends were trimmed by 8 bases and 5 bases, with 10 bases remaining between them. The CDR3 DNA reads TGTGCCAGCGGCGAAGGGGATCAGCCCCAGCATTTT. Translating gives CASGEGDQPQHF.

This clone was seen only once. The junction departs from the called germline gene at one end, perhaps through a read error. The chain recombines TRBV7-3 with TRBJ2-1; D remains ambiguous. CDR1 SGHTA and CDR2 FQGTGA come from the germline V gene. CDR3 length: 13 amino acids. CDR3 in amino acids: CASSLGSNNEQFF. The CDR3 DNA reads TGTGCCAGCAGCTTGGGCTCCAACAATGAGCAGTTCTTC.

The chain is built from TRBV2 and TRBJ2-1; 11 bases line up with TRBD2. CDR3 length equals 12 residues. Germline values: CDR1 SNHLY, CDR2 FYNNEI. V shed 7 bases and J 9 bases; nucleotides not matched to a gene: 2. CDR3 residues: CASILAGAEQFF. CDR3 sequence (DNA): TGTGCCAGCATACTAGCGGGAGCTGAGCAGTTCTTC. Full variable domain (missing parts from reference TRBV2 and TRBJ2-1): EPEVTQTPSHQVTQMGQEVILRCVPISNHLYFYWYRQILGQKVEFLVSFYNNEISEKSEIFDDQFSVERPDGSNFTLKIRSTKLEDSAMYFCASILAGAEQFFGPGTRLTVL.

The V gene is TRBV6-5, the J gene TRBJ1-1; possibly TRBD1 for D (5 bases). Germline V gives CDR1 MNHEY, CDR2 SVGAGI. V shed 5 bases and J shed 4 bases, with 14 bases lying between them. The CDR3 consists of 14 residues. This CDR3 reads CASSDQQGRTEAFF. DNA for the CDR3: TGTGCCAGCAGTGATCAGCAGGGCCGCACTGAAGCTTTCTTT.

The rearrangement joins TRBV6-5 to TRBJ2-4; TRBD1 is a possible D gene (6 bases). Trimming removed 0 bases at V and 0 bases at J, with 9 bases between. CDR1 is MNHEY and CDR2 is SVGAGI in the germline V gene. CDR3 length: 16 residues. Here the CDR3 reads CASSYSDRLAKNIQYF. The CDR3 DNA sequence: TGTGCCAGCAGTTACTCGGACAGATTAGCCAAAAACATTCAGTACTTC.

Only a few counts were recorded for this clone. V is TRBV21-1 and J is TRBJ2-7; the table's TRBD1 call for D was not verified on the DNA. TRBV21-1 is tagged as a pseudogene. The CDR3 spans 17 residues. CDR3 residues: CASSNTVQRGIFGEQYF. In DNA, the CDR3 is TGTGCCAGCAGCAATACGGTCCAGAGGGGGATCTTCGGGGAGCAGTACTTC.

This clone was recorded only once. The chain has TRBV27 and TRBJ1-4; D may be TRBD1 (6 bases). V was trimmed by 2 bases and J by 4 bases, leaving 17 bases between them. This CDR3 has 17 residues. Looked up from germline, CDR1 is MNHEY and CDR2 is SMNVEV (reference sequence). The CDR3 loop is CASSLGPGQGFNEKLFF. DNA for the CDR3: TGTGCCAGCAGTTTAGGTCCAGGGCAGGGGTTTAATGAAAAACTGTTTTTT.

The chain joins TRBV5-1 to TRBJ2-5; perhaps TRBD1 as D (5 bases). From germline, CDR1 is SGHRS and CDR2 YFSETQ. The CDR3 sequence is 14 residues long. V was shortened by 2 bases and J by 4 bases, with 12 bases between the two germline ends. The CDR3 sequence: CASSFNHQGETQYF. Here the CDR3 DNA reads TGCGCCAGCAGCTTCAACCACCAGGGAGAGACCCAGTACTTC.

The chain's CDR3 is CASSYTSGSSYNEQFF. In nucleotides, the CDR3 is TGCGCCAGCAGCTACACTAGCGGGAGCTCCTACAATGAGCAGTTCTTC. The chain is built from TRBV5-1 and TRBJ2-1; 11 bases align to TRBD2. This CDR3 region has 16 residues. Trimming removed 3 bases from V and 0 bases from J; junction bases left unmatched: 2. The V gene's germline CDR1 is SGHRS and CDR2 YFSETQ. Drawing the rest from reference TRBV5-1 and TRBJ2-1, the complete variable domain is KAGVTQTPRYLIKTRGQQVTLSCSPISGHRSVSWYQQTPGQGLQFLFEYFSETQRNKGNFPGRFSGRQFSNSRSEMNVSTLELGDSALYLCASSYTSGSSYNEQFFGPGTRLTVL.

For the CDR3, the DNA is TGTGCCAGCAGCAATGGACTAGGGGGAGGTACGCAGTATTTT. Its translation is CASSNGLGGGTQYF. The V and J genes are TRBV7-2 and TRBJ2-3, with D tentatively TRBD2 (7 bases). The CDR3 totals 14 residues. V shed 5 bases and J shed 8 bases, with 17 bases lying between them. Germline V gene sequence: CDR1 SGHTA, CDR2 FQGNSA.

The genes are TRBV6-1 and TRBJ2-2; 7 bases line up with TRBD1. Germline V gene lookup returns CDR1 MNHNS and CDR2 SASEGT. CDR3 size: 14 residues. Trimming cost V 6 bases and J 6 bases; bases outside gene matches: 7. The CDR3 DNA reads as TGTGCCAGCAGAGCAGGGGGAAGGGCCGGGGAGCTGTTTTTT. Translation gives CASRAGGRAGELFF.

This chain uses TRBV4-1 with TRBJ2-7; 10 positions match TRBD2. Looked up from germline, CDR1 is MGHRA and CDR2 is YSYEKL. V trimming: 3 bases; J trimming: 4 bases; junction bases outside the gene matches: 3. This CDR3 is 14 amino acids long. The CDR3 DNA follows: TGCGCCAGCAGCCACCTAGCGGGAGAATACGAGCAGTACTTC. Amino acids: CASSHLAGEYEQYF.

The CDR3 bases are TGTGCTAGTGGTTGGGTCTTCGGGACAGGGGATTCCGGGGAGCTGTTTTTT. Amino acid sequence: CASGWVFGTGDSGELFF. The chain employs TRBV12-5 and TRBJ2-2, with 10 bases fitting TRBD1. J was trimmed by 6 bases and V by 4 bases; bases with no gene match: 11. CDR1 LGHNT and CDR2 FRNRAP come from the germline V gene. The CDR3 runs to 17 residues.